This TCR beta chain was found in a study of shared clonotypes between healthy human individuals. Study-level findings and limits: The study found roughly 5% of naive CD4 clonotypes shared across four donors. A reduction in generation probabilities was seen for non-shared clonotypes relative to those shared by all four donors. The diversity represented, both genetic and in exposure history, was limited by few donors.

To note about this clone: The antigen remains unidentified.

Libraries were prepared by immunoSEQ multiplex PCR; TCRdb keeps only in-frame clonotypes and omits some of them. The sample includes about 2 million clones, roughly 95% of them seen just once. Recent acute infections and vaccinations were absent in the healthy HIV-negative adult donors. The sequenced material came from naive CD4+ T cells sorted from blood. This sample's subset: CD45RA+ positively selected. This TCR was recovered from a man between 18 and 29 years old in good health.

Here the CDR3 DNA reads TGTGCCAGCAGACCCTCCGCGAACGCTTACGAGCAGTACTTC. This codes for CASRPSANAYEQYF. The chain couples TRBV6-5 to TRBJ2-7; D gene unclear. V was trimmed by 6 bases and J by 4 bases, leaving 16 bases between them. CDR1 is MNHEY, CDR2 SVGAGI, per germline. CDR3 length: 14 residues.